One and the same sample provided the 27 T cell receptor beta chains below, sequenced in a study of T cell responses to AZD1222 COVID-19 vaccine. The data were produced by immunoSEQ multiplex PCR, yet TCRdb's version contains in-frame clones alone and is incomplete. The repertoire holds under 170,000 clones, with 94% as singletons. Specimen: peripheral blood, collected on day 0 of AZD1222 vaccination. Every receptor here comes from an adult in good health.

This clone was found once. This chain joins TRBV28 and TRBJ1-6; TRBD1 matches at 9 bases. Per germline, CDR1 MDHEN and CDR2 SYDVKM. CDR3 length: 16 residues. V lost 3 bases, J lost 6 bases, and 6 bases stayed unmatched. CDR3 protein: CASSFRGTGRNSPLHF. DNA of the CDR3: TGTGCCAGCAGTTTCCGGGGGACAGGGCGTAATTCACCCCTCCACTTT.

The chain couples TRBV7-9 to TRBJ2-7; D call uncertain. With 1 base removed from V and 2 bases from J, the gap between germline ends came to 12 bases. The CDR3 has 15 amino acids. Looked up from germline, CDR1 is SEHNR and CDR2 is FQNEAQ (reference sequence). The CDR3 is CASSLGYDGAYEQYV. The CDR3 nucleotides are TGTGCCAGCAGCTTAGGTTACGACGGAGCCTACGAGCAGTACGTC.

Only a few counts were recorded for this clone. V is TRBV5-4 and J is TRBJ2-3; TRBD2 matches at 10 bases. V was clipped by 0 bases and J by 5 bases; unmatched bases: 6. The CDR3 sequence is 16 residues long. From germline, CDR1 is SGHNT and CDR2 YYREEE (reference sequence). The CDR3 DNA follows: TGTGCCAGCAGCTTGGACTCTAGCGGGAGAGGAGATACGCAGTATTTT. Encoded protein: CASSLDSSGRGDTQYF.

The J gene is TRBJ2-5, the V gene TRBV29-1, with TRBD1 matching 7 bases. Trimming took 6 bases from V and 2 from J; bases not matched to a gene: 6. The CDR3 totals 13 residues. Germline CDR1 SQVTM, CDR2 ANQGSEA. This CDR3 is CSVGTVLQETQYF. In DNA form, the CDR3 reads TGCAGCGTCGGGACAGTCCTACAAGAGACCCAGTACTTC.

The CDR3 sequence is CASSPYRGTDTEAFF. The CDR3 region has the DNA TGTGCCAGCTCACCATACAGGGGGACGGACACTGAAGCTTTCTTT. The J gene is TRBJ1-1, the V gene TRBV18, with 8 bases matching TRBD1. Trimming cost V 2 bases and J 3 bases; bases outside gene matches: 5. This CDR3 is built from 15 residues. In germline, CDR1 is KGHSH, CDR2 LQKENI.

This chain's CDR3 is CSVEDSSGRLVRDTQYF. CDR3 in DNA: TGCAGCGTTGAAGATTCTAGCGGGAGGTTGGTCAGAGATACGCAGTATTTT. This chain joins TRBV29-1 and TRBJ2-3; 11 bases are a match to TRBD2. The CDR3 is made up of 17 amino acids. The V segment lost 0 bases and the J segment 5 bases; nucleotides outside the gene matches: 10. Germline V gene sequence: CDR1 SQVTM, CDR2 ANQGSEA.

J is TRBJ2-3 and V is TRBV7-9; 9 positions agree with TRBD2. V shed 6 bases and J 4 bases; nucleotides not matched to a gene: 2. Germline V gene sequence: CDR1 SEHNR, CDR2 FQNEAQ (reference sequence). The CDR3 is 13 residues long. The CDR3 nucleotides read TGTGCCAGCAGACTAGCGGGCGCAGATACGCAGTATTTT. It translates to CASRLAGADTQYF.

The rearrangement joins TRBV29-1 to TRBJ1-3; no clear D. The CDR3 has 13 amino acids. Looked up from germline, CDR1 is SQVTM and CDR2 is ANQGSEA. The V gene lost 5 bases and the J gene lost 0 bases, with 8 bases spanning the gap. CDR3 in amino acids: CSVQQSSGNTIYF. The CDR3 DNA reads TGCAGCGTTCAGCAGAGCTCTGGAAACACCATATATTTT. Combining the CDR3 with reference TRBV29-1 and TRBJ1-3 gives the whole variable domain SAVISQKPSRDICQRGTSLTIQCQVDSQVTMMFWYRQQPGQSLTLIATANQGSEATYESGFVIDKFPISRPNLTFSTLTVSNMSPEDSSIYLCSVQQSSGNTIYFGEGSWLTVV.

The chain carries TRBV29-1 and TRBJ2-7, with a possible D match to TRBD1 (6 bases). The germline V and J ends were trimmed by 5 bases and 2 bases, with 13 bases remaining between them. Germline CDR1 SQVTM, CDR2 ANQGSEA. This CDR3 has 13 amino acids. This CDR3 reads CSVLDSLTYEQYV. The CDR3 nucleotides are TGCAGCGTTCTGGACAGTCTAACCTACGAGCAGTACGTC.

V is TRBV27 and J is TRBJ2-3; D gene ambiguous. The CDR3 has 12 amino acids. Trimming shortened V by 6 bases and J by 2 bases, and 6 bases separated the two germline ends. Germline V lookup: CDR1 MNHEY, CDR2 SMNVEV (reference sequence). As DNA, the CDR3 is TGTGCCAGCAGCGGAAACACAGATACGCAGTATTTT. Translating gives CASSGNTDTQYF.

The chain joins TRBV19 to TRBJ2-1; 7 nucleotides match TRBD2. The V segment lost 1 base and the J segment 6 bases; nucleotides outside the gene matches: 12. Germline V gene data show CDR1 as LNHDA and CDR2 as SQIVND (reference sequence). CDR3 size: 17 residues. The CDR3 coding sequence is TGTGCCAGTAGTATAGGATCGGGGGGACCCATCGGCAATGAGCAGTTCTTC. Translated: CASSIGSGGPIGNEQFF.

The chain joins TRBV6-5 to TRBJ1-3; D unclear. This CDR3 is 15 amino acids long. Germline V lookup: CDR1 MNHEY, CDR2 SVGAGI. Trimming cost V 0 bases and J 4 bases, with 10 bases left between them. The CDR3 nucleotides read TGTGCCAGCAGTTACTCAATCGAGTTGGGAAACACCATATATTTT. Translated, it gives CASSYSIELGNTIYF.

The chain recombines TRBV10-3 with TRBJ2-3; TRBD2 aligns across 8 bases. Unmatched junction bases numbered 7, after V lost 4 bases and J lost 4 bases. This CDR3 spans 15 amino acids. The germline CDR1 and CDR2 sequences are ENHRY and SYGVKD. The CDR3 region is CAISVSGAGADTQYF. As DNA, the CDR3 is TGTGCCATCAGTGTTAGCGGGGCGGGGGCAGATACGCAGTATTTT.

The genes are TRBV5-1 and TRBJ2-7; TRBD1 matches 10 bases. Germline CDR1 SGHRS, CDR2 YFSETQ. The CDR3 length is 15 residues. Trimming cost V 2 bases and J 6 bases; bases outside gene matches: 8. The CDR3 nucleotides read TGCGCCAGCAGCTTTACGACAGGGGGCGCGTTCGAGCAGTACGTC. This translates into CASSFTTGGAFEQYV.

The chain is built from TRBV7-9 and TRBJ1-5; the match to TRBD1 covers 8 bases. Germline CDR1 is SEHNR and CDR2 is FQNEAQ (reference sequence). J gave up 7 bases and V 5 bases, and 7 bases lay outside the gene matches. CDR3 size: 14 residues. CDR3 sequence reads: CASSPTGVAQPQHF. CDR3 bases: TGTGCCAGCAGCCCGACAGGGGTAGCCCAGCCCCAGCATTTT.

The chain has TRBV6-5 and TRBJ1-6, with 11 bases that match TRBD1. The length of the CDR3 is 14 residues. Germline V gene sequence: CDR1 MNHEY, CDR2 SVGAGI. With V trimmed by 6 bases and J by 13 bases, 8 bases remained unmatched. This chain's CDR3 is CASSAGQGARPLHF. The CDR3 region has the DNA TGTGCCAGCAGCGCTGGACAGGGGGCGAGGCCCCTCCACTTT.

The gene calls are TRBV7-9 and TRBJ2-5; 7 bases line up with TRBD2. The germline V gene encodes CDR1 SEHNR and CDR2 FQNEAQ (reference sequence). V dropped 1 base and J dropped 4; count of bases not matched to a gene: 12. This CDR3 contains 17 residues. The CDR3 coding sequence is TGTGCCAGCAGCTTAGAGGGACGGCTAGCGGAACCAGAGACCCAGTACTTC. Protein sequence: CASSLEGRLAEPETQYF.

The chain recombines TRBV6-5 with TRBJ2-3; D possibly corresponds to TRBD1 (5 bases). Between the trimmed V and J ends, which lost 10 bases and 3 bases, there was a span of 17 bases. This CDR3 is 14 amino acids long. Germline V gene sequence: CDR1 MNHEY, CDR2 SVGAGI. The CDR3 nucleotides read TGTGCCACCTCGCCAGGGTATTGGACAGATACGCAGTATTTT. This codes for CATSPGYWTDTQYF.

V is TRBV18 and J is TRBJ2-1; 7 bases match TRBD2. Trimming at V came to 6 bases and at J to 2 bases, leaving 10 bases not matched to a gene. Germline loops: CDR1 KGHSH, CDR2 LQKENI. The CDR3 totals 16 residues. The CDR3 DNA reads TGTGCCAGCTCCCTCCTAGCGGCGAATACCTACAATGAGCAGTTCTTC. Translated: CASSLLAANTYNEQFF.

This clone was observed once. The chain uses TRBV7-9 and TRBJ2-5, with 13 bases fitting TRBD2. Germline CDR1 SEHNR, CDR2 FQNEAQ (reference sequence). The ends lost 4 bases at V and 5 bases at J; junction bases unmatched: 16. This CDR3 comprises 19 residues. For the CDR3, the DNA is TGTGCCAGCAGCTCCACGTGGCGGGGACTAGCGGGATTAGTGGAGACCCAGTACTTC. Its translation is CASSSTWRGLAGLVETQYF.

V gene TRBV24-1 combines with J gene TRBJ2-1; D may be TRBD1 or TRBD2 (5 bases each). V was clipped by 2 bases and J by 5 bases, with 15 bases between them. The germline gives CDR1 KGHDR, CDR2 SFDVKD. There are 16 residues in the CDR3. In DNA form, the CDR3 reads TGTGCCACCAGTGATTACCGGGACCCCTTCGACAATGAGCAGTTCTTC. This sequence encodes CATSDYRDPFDNEQFF.

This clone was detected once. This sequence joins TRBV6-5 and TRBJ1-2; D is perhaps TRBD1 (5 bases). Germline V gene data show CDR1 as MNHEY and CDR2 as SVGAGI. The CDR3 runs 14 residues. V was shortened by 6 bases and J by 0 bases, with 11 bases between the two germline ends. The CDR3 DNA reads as TGTGCCAGCAGGGGGACCCCAGCTAACTATGGCTACACCTTC. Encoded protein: CASRGTPANYGYTF.

The CDR3 loop reads CASSQDRTASGNTIYF. DNA for the CDR3: TGTGCCAGCAGCCAAGATAGGACAGCCTCTGGAAACACCATATATTTT. The chain couples TRBV14 to TRBJ1-3, with TRBD1 as a possible D gene (6 bases). Germline CDR1 and CDR2: SGHDN and FVKESK. This CDR3 has 16 residues. V was trimmed by 0 bases and J by 0 bases, leaving 9 bases between them.

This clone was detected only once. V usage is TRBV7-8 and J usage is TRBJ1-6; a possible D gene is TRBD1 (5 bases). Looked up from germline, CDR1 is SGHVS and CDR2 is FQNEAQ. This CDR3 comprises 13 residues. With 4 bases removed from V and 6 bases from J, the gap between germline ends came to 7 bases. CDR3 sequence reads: CASSSGINSPLHF. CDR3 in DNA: TGTGCCAGCAGCTCAGGGATTAATTCACCCCTCCACTTT.

The CDR3 protein is CASSTEGETQYF. For the CDR3, the DNA is TGTGCCAGCAGCACAGAGGGAGAGACCCAGTACTTC. The V and J genes are TRBV11-2 and TRBJ2-5, with a possible D match to TRBD2 (5 bases). This CDR3 region has 12 residues. With 5 bases removed from V and 4 bases from J, the gap between germline ends came to 8 bases. CDR1 is SGHAT and CDR2 is FQNNGV in the germline V gene.

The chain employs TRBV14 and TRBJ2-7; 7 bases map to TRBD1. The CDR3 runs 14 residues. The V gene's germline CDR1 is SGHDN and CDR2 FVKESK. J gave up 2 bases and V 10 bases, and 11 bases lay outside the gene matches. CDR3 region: CATEKRQGAYEQYV. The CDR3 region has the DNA TGTGCCACCGAAAAGAGACAGGGAGCCTACGAGCAGTACGTC.

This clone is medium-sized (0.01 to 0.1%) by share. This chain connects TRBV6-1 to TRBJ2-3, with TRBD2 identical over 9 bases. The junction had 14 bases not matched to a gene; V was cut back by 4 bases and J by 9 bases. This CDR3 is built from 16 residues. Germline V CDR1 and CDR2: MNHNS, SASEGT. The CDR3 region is CASSGWKRGDARTQYF. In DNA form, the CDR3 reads TGTGCCAGCAGTGGATGGAAGCGGGGGGACGCCCGAACGCAGTATTTT.